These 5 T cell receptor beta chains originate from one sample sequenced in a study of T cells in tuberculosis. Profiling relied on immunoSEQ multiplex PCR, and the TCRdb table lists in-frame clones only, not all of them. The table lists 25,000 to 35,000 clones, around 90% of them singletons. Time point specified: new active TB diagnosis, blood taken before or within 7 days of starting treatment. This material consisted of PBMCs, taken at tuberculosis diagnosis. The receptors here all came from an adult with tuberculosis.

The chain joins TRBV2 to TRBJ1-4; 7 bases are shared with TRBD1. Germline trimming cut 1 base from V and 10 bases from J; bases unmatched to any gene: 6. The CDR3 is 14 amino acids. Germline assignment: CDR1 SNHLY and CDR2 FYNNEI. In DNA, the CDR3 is TGTGCCAGCAGTGAAGAGGGGGCGTTCGGAAAACTGTTTTTT. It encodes CASSEEGAFGKLFF.

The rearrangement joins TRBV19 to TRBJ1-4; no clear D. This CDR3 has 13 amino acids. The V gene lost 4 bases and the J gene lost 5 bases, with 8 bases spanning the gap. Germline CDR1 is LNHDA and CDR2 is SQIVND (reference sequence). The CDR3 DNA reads TGTGCCAGTAGTACAGTCAAAAATGAAAAACTGTTTTTT. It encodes CASSTVKNEKLFF.

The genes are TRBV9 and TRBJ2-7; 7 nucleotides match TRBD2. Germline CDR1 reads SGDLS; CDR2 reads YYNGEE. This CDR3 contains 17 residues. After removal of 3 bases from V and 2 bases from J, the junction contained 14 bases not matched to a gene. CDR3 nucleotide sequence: TGTGCCAGCAGCGCCACCCCGGGAGGCGGGGCTGCCTACGAGCAGTACTTC. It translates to CASSATPGGGAAYEQYF.

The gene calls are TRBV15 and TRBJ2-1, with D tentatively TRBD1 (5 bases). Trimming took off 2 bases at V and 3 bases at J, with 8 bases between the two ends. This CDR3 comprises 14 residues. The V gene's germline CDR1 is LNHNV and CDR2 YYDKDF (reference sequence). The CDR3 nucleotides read TGTGCCACCAGCAGAAACAGGTACTACAATGAGCAGTTCTTC. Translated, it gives CATSRNRYYNEQFF.

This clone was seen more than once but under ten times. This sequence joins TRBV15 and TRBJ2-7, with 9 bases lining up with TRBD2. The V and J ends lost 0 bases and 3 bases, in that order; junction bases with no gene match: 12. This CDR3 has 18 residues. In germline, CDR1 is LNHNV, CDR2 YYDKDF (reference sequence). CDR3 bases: TGTGCCACCAGCAGAGATTACCCTAGCGGGAAACCCTTCTACGAGCAGTACTTC. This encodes CATSRDYPSGKPFYEQYF.